This T cell receptor beta chain was profiled in a study of regulatory and conventional T cells in breast cancer (dated by TCRdb to between 2014 and 2017). This clonotype is considered medium-sized (0.01 to 0.1%). Its target antigen remains unknown. Within one base of it there is no much larger clone, and no base qualities were kept. The method was PCR. Sequencing was performed on an Illumina MiSeq. TCRdb handled the public reads itself, with Q25 trimming in fastp and clone calling in MiXCR, and kept productive beta chains. Each entry is one CDR3 protein sequence, shown with its most common DNA and genes. This sample comprises fewer than 11,000 distinct CDR3 sequences, roughly a third of them detected only once. Together, the top ten hold roughly 6% of the sample. The receptor's source is a male donor in good health. Input material: conventional T cells from blood.

This receptor carries the CDR3 CASSFRQGAYEQYF. The DNA is as follows: TGTGCCAGCAGCTTCAGGCAGGGAGCCTACGAGCAGTACTTC. The V gene is TRBV7-2 and the J gene is TRBJ2-7; the D gene is possibly TRBD1 or TRBD2, each agreeing over 5 bases. V is cut by 3 bases and J by 2 bases, and the space between the germline ends is 11 bases. Looking up the germline V gene yields CDR1 SGHTA and CDR2 FQGNSA. There are 14 amino acids in the CDR3, from cysteine to phenylalanine inclusive. Only the CDR3 region is kept as DNA, spanning 42 bases read in frame from base 1.